This T cell receptor beta chain was observed in a study of control samples from healthy donors and cancer patients. Data came from immunoSEQ multiplex PCR; TCRdb stores just in-frame clones and leaves some out. The table lists about 120,000 clones, 80% to 90% of them singletons, with about 8.7% in the top ten. CDR3 length: 16 residues. Germline assignment: CDR1 SGHNT and CDR2 YENEEA. With V trimmed by 7 bases and J by 4 bases, 11 bases remained unmatched. The TCR comes from a man aged 35 to 55 in good health. Material for sequencing was blood. The chain couples TRBV11-3 to TRBJ2-3, with 10 bases matching TRBD2. CDR3 sequence: CASIDSGAGGSDTQYF. CDR3 DNA sequence: TGTGCCAGCATCGACTCTGGAGCGGGGGGGTCAGATACGCAGTATTTT.